The 3 T cell receptor beta chains presented below share a single source sample, sequenced in a study of shared T cell receptors in the human thymus. TCRdb's table, derived via immunoSEQ multiplex PCR, lists solely in-frame clones and lacks some. The repertoire includes about 660,000 clones, 80% to 90% of them detected once, and roughly 0.0094% sits in the top ten. These data are also associated with another study on human thymus T cells.

The specimen was thymocytes. These receptors all stem from a boy under three years old with a congenital heart defect.

The J gene is TRBJ1-6, the V gene TRBV14; tentatively, D is TRBD1 (6 bases). The CDR3 contains 16 residues. Trimming stripped 1 base from V and 9 bases from J, with 16 bases between. Per germline, CDR1 SGHDN and CDR2 FVKESK. CDR3 sequence (DNA): TGTGCCAGCAGCCAAGTAAGGGGGTTTGTCTGTTCACCCCTCCACTTT. Translation gives CASSQVRGFVCSPLHF.

V is TRBV19 and J is TRBJ2-1; no firm D call. Germline CDR1 is LNHDA and CDR2 is SQIVND (reference sequence). Deletions cut 6 bases from V and 8 bases from J, with 14 bases between. This CDR3 is built from 13 residues. CDR3 in DNA: TGTGCCAGTAGGAGCTCCGGGTCCCATGAGCAGTTCTTC. It specifies CASRSSGSHEQFF.

The rearrangement links TRBV6-5 to TRBJ1-1; D remains ambiguous. The V gene's germline CDR1 is MNHEY and CDR2 SVGAGI. Trimming took 2 bases from V and 4 from J, leaving 11 bases between them. CDR3 length equals 14 residues. The CDR3 protein is CASSYAGSGTEAFF. CDR3 nucleotide sequence: TGTGCCAGCAGTTACGCGGGGTCGGGCACTGAAGCTTTCTTT.